One sample yielded the 3 T cell receptor beta chains listed below, sequenced in a study of T cell responses to AZD1222 COVID-19 vaccine. The data were produced by immunoSEQ multiplex PCR, yet TCRdb's version contains in-frame clones alone and is incomplete. The repertoire consists of 90,000 to 130,000 clones, with 80% to 95% occurring once and the leading ten covering roughly 2.7%. The specimen comprised peripheral blood, sampled 28 days after the second AZD1222 dose. Receptors were obtained from an adult who received the AZD1222 COVID-19 vaccine.

The chain combines TRBV5-1 with TRBJ1-2; 7 nucleotides line up with TRBD1. After removal of 0 bases from V and 1 base from J, the junction contained 6 bases not matched to a gene. This CDR3 comprises 16 residues. Germline assignment: CDR1 SGHRS and CDR2 YFSETQ. CDR3 DNA sequence: TGCGCCAGCAGCTTGGGACAGGGAACAGTTAACTATGGCTACACCTTC. Its protein product is CASSLGQGTVNYGYTF.

CDR3 DNA: TGTGCCAGCAGTTCACAGGGGGCGCGTACTGAAGCTTTCTTT. It specifies CASSSQGARTEAFF. V is TRBV6-2 or TRBV6-3 and J is TRBJ1-1; 9 positions agree with TRBD1. The germline CDR1 and CDR2 sequences are MNHEY and SVGEGT. V lost 4 bases and J lost 5; bases outside the gene matches: 5. This CDR3 has 14 amino acids.

This clone was seen once. The J gene is TRBJ1-2, the V gene TRBV4-3; TRBD1 might be the D (5 bases). This CDR3 spans 15 amino acids. CDR1 is LGHNA, CDR2 YSLEER, per germline. Trimming took 1 base from V and 4 from J, leaving 13 bases between them. The CDR3, as DNA: TGCGCCAGCAGCCAAGCTCCCGGGGCCGGCTATGGCTACACCTTC. Amino acid sequence: CASSQAPGAGYGYTF.